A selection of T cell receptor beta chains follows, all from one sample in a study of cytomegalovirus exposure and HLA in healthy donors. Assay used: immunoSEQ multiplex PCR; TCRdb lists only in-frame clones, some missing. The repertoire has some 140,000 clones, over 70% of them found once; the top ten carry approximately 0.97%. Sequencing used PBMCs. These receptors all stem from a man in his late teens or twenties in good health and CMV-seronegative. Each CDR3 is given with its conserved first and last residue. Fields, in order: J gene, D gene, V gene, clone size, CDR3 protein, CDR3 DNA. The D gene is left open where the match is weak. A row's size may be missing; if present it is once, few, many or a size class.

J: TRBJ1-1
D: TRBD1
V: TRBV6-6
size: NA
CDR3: CASSPGVGTDNTEAFF
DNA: TGTGCCAGCTCTCCGGGGGTCGGGACAGACAACACTGAAGCTTTCTTT

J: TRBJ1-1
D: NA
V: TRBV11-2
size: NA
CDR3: CASSLDRFGNTEAFF
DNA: TGTGCCAGCAGCTTAGATCGGTTTGGGAACACTGAAGCTTTCTTT

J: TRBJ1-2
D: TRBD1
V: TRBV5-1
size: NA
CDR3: CASSLVPTGGFDGYTF
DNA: TGCGCCAGCAGCTTGGTACCGACAGGGGGATTTGATGGCTACACCTTC

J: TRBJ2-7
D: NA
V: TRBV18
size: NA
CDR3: CASSPRQGSGDEQYF
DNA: TGTGCCAGCTCACCACGGCAGGGAAGTGGGGACGAGCAGTACTTC

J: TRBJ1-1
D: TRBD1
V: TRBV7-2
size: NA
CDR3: CASSSRTGRAFF
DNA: TGTGCCAGCAGCTCGCGGACAGGGCGGGCTTTCTTT

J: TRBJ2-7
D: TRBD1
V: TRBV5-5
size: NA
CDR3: CASEGTGASYEQYF
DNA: TGTGCCAGCGAAGGGACAGGGGCCTCCTACGAGCAGTACTTC

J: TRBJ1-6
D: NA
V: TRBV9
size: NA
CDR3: CASSVGSSYNSPLHF
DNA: TGTGCCAGCAGCGTTGGGAGCTCCTATAATTCACCCCTCCACTTT

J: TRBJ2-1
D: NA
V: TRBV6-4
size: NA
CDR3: CASSVSLAPIAEQFF
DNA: TGTGCCAGCAGTGTAAGCCTAGCCCCAATCGCTGAGCAGTTCTTC

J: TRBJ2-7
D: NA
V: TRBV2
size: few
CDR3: CASSGEDEQYF
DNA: TGTGCCAGCAGTGGGGAGGACGAGCAGTACTTC

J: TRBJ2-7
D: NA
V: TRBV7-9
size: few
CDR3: CASSPPYRQGHEQYF
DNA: TGTGCCAGCAGCCCCCCTTACCGGCAGGGCCACGAGCAGTACTTC

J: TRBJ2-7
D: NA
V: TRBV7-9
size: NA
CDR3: CASTQEGSPYEQYF
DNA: TGTGCCAGCACCCAGGAGGGGAGTCCCTACGAGCAGTACTTC

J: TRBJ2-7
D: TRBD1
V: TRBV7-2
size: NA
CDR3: CASSYGQGTYEQYF
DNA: TGTGCCAGCAGCTACGGACAGGGGACCTACGAGCAGTACTTC

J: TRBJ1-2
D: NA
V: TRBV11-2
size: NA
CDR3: CASSLGYTGHGYTF
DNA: TGTGCCAGCAGCTTAGGATATACAGGGCACGGCTACACCTTC

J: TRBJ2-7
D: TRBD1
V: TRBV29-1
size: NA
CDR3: CSAVLGQGISEQYF
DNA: TGCAGCGCCGTTCTCGGACAGGGGATATCCGAGCAGTACTTC

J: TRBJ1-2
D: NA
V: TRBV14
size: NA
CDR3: CASSQDYTGYYGYTF
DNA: TGTGCCAGCAGCCAAGATTACACAGGGTACTATGGCTACACCTTC

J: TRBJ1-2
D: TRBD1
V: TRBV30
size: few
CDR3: CAWSEGRDSSGYTF
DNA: TGTGCCTGGAGTGAAGGCAGGGACAGCTCTGGCTACACCTTC

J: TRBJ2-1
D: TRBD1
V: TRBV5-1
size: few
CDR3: CASSLRGPQGTGYNEQFF
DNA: TGCGCCAGCAGCTTGAGGGGCCCACAGGGGACCGGGTACAATGAGCAGTTCTTC

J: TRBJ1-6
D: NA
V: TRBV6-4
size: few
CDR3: CATADSQNSPLHF
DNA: TGTGCCACCGCGGACAGCCAGAATTCACCCCTCCACTTT

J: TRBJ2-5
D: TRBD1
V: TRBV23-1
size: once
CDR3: CASSQSGVGTGGQGDQYF
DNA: TGCGCCAGCAGTCAATCGGGGGTGGGCACTGGGGGCCAGGGGGACCAGTACTTC

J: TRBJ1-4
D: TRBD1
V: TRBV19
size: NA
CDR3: CASSTSGQGEGEKLFF
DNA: TGTGCCAGTAGTACCTCTGGACAGGGGGAAGGGGAAAAACTGTTTTTT

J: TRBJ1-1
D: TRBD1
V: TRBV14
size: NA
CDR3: CASSQLPSPGGTEAFF
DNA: TGTGCCAGCAGCCAGCTCCCTTCTCCAGGGGGCACTGAAGCTTTCTTT

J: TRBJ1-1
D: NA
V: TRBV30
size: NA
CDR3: CAWSSGTLRPSFF
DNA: TGTGCCTGGAGTTCCGGGACACTTAGACCGTCTTTCTTT

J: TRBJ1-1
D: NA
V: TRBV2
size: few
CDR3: CASHAAFF
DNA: TGTGCCAGCCATGCGGCTTTCTTT

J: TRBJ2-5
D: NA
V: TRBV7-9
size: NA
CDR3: CASRGAPTGQETQYF
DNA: TGTGCCAGCCGTGGTGCTCCTACGGGCCAAGAGACCCAGTACTTC

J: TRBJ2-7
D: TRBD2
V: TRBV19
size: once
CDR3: CASSIGGDGNEQYF
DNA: TGTGCCAGTAGTATCGGGGGGGACGGTAACGAGCAGTACTTC

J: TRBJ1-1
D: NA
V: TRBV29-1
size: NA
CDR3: CSVFRGTEAFF
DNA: TGCAGCGTTTTTAGAGGCACTGAAGCTTTCTTT

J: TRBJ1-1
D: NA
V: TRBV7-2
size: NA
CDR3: CASSLTGTEAFF
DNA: TGTGCCAGCAGCTTAACGGGGACTGAAGCTTTCTTT

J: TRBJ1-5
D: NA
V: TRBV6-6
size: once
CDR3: CANSYPRGRDQPQHF
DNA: TGTGCCAACAGTTACCCCCGGGGGAGGGATCAGCCCCAGCATTTT

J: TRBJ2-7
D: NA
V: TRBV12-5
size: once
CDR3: CASGLTTSGESNPYEQYF
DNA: TGTGCTAGTGGTTTGACGACTAGTGGCGAAAGTAATCCCTACGAGCAGTACTTC

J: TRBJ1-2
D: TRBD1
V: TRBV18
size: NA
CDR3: CASSPAGQGLRSGYTF
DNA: TGTGCCAGCTCACCGGCAGGACAGGGCCTCCGTAGTGGCTACACCTTC

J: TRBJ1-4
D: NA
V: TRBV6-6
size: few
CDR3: CASSYGQGLNEKLFF
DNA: TGTGCCAGCAGTTACGGGCAGGGGCTTAATGAAAAACTGTTTTTT

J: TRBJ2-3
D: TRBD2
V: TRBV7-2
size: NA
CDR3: CASSWTSGGAAVVDTQYF
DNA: TGTGCCAGCAGCTGGACTAGCGGGGGGGCTGCCGTGGTTGATACGCAGTATTTT

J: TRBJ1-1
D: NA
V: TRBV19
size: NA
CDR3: CASRVTVNTEAFF
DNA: TGTGCCAGTAGAGTGACAGTGAACACTGAAGCTTTCTTT

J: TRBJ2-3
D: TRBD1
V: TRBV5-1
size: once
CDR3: CASSLGDSSRDTQYF
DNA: TGCGCCAGCAGCTTGGGGGACAGCTCAAGAGATACGCAGTATTTT

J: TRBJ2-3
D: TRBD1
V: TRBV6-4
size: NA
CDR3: CASSPHTTGDTDTQYF
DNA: TGTGCCAGCAGCCCTCATACGACAGGGGACACAGATACGCAGTATTTT

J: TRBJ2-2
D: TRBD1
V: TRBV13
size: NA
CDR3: CASTKAGGWGTGELFF
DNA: TGTGCCAGCACCAAGGCAGGGGGTTGGGGCACCGGGGAGCTGTTTTTT

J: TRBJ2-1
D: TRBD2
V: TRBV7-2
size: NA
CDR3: CASSLPGLAGEQFF
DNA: TGTGCCAGCAGCCTCCCGGGACTAGCGGGGGAGCAGTTCTTC